These 2 T cell receptor beta chains share one sample of origin, sequenced in a study of T cell repertoires in cytomegalovirus infection. TCRdb analysed the reads with MiXCR anew, one entry per CDR3 protein. The data contain 200,000 or so distinct CDR3 sequences, under 30% of them seen just once; the ten biggest clones take up about 31%. Sequenced material: PBMCs. These receptors were taken from a human donor in good health (CMV status not recorded). Some clones in this sample may be carry-over from other donors' samples.

The chain joins TRBV10-1 to TRBJ2-3; a possible D gene is TRBD2 (6 bases). CDR1 is WNHNN and CDR2 is SYGVQD in the germline V gene (reference sequence). Trimming cost V 8 bases and J 0 bases, with 12 bases left between them. The CDR3 is made up of 14 amino acids. CDR3 sequence reads: CASWRADSTDTQYF. The CDR3 DNA follows: TGCGCCAGCTGGAGGGCAGACAGCACAGATACGCAGTATTTT.

This rearrangement joins TRBV4-1 to TRBJ1-5; D uncertain. In germline, CDR1 is MGHRA, CDR2 YSYEKL. The CDR3 runs to 14 residues. Trimming took off 1 base at V and 5 bases at J, with 9 bases between the two ends. In DNA, the CDR3 is TGCGCCAGCAGCCAAGGGCGAGGAGATCAGCCCCAGCATTTT. Translation gives CASSQGRGDQPQHF.